This TCR beta chain was documented in a study of T cell changes during pregnancy in multiple sclerosis (dated by TCRdb to 2018 to 2020). Regarding the complete study: The study examined how the T cell repertoire changed over the course of pregnancy in women with multiple sclerosis.

Details on this clone: This receptor's antigen is unknown. Base qualities were left out, and no much larger clone turns up one base away.

Library preparation employed the immunoSEQ multiplex PCR assay. The clones in this table, taken by TCRdb from immuneACCESS, are in-frame only. Not every clone is retained; where verified, under half of the shortfall comes from an unresolved V gene, and the cause of the rest is unknown. This sample gives approximately 80,000 clones in total; about 95% of them show up just once. The biggest ten clones account for 2.5% of the sample. Here V drops 4 bases and J drops 6 bases, and the junction holds 5 bases not matched to any gene. Its CDR3 holds 15 amino acids, cysteine through phenylalanine. The read is trimmed to its CDR3 DNA, 45 bases read in frame from base 1. The germline V gene encodes CDR1 SGHDT and CDR2 YYEEEE.

The TCR sequence derives from a female donor with multiple sclerosis, enrolled in a pregnancy study. The sample consisted of peripheral blood, taken in the third trimester of pregnancy. The V and J segments used are TRBV5-6 and TRBJ1-5, with 12 junctional bases fitting TRBD1. The DNA is as follows: TGTGCCAGCAGCATGGGGACAGGGGGCTCTCAGCCCCAGCATTTT. The translation is CASSMGTGGSQPQHF.